This T cell receptor (beta chain) emerged from a study of technical replicates of blood from several donors. TCRdb's table, derived via immunoSEQ multiplex PCR, lists solely in-frame clones and lacks some. The table includes about 80,000 clones, 91% detected once. Germline assignment: CDR1 MNHEY and CDR2 SMNVEV (reference sequence). Trimming took off 3 bases at V and 7 bases at J, with 10 bases between the two ends. The length of the CDR3 is 13 residues. The source of this sequence is a human donor in good health. This rearrangement joins TRBV27 to TRBJ1-5; TRBD1 is a possible D gene (5 bases). Material: T cells isolated from PBMCs. DNA of the CDR3: TGTGCCAGCAGTTTGAGGAGGGACCAGCCCCAGCATTTT. Translating gives CASSLRRDQPQHF.